These 11 T cell receptor beta chains share one sample of origin, sequenced in a study of blood T cell repertoires in COVID-19. Generated by immunoSEQ multiplex PCR, the TCRdb table keeps only in-frame clones and is missing some. Among 200,000 to 300,000 clones listed, 60% to 75% were seen once. Material: peripheral blood. These receptors all come from an elderly woman with acute or convalescent COVID-19.

The rearrangement uses TRBV12-3 or TRBV12-4 and TRBJ2-3, with 13 bases lining up with TRBD2. This CDR3 spans 13 amino acids. The V gene end was trimmed by 6 bases and the J gene end by 8 bases; junction bases not matched to a gene: 2. As DNA, the CDR3 is TGTGCCAGCAGAAGGACTAGCGGGGGTACGCAGTATTTT. This gives the protein CASRRTSGGTQYF.

The gene calls are TRBV20-1 and TRBJ2-1; 10 bases align to TRBD2. The CDR3 length is 14 residues. Unmatched junction bases numbered 6, after V lost 3 bases and J lost 7 bases. The germline gives CDR1 DFQATT, CDR2 SNEGSKA (reference sequence). CDR3 nucleotides: TGCAGTGCTAGTCGAGCGGGGGGGCCGAATGAGCAGTTCTTC. This sequence encodes CSASRAGGPNEQFF.

This rearrangement joins TRBV14 to TRBJ2-1; 8 nucleotides agree with TRBD2. This CDR3 has 13 amino acids. The V gene's germline CDR1 is SGHDN and CDR2 FVKESK. Unmatched junction bases numbered 2, after V lost 2 bases and J lost 8 bases. The chain's CDR3 is CASSQTGGDEQFF. The DNA for the CDR3 is TGTGCCAGCAGCCAAACGGGAGGGGATGAGCAGTTCTTC.

This clone has more than one count but fewer than ten. This sequence joins TRBV5-1 and TRBJ1-1, with 9 bases matching TRBD1. The V gene end was trimmed by 2 bases and the J gene end by 5 bases; junction bases not matched to a gene: 4. CDR1 and CDR2 from the germline V gene are SGHRS and YFSETQ. This CDR3 comprises 14 residues. As DNA, the CDR3 is TGCGCCAGCAGCTTAGACAGGGGGGGAACTGAAGCTTTCTTT. Protein: CASSLDRGGTEAFF.

The chain employs TRBV2 and TRBJ1-6, with 8 bases that match TRBD1. The ends lost 2 bases at V and 7 bases at J; junction bases unmatched: 7. The CDR3 is 16 residues long. In germline, CDR1 is SNHLY, CDR2 FYNNEI. The chain's CDR3 is CASSEQGASTNSPLHF. The CDR3 DNA follows: TGTGCCAGCAGTGAACAGGGGGCTAGCACAAATTCACCCCTCCACTTT.

This chain connects TRBV10-3 to TRBJ1-3, with D possibly being TRBD1 (6 bases). The CDR3 contains 13 residues. The V and J ends lost 10 bases and 2 bases respectively, with 12 bases between them. CDR1 ENHRY and CDR2 SYGVKD come from the germline V gene. This chain's CDR3 is CASRQEPGNTIYF. The DNA for the CDR3 is TGTGCCAGCAGACAGGAACCTGGAAACACCATATATTTT.

The chain combines TRBV18 with TRBJ2-5, with a weak D call TRBD2 (5 bases). V lost 3 bases and J 5 bases, leaving 10 bases between the germline ends. Germline V CDR1 and CDR2: KGHSH, LQKENI. The CDR3 is 13 residues long. CDR3 amino acids: CASSPIRGETQYF. The DNA of the CDR3 is TGTGCCAGCTCACCTATCCGAGGGGAGACCCAGTACTTC.

This sequence joins TRBV19 and TRBJ2-2; the match to TRBD2 covers 7 bases. J gave up 5 bases and V 5 bases, and 8 bases lay outside the gene matches. Germline assignment: CDR1 LNHDA and CDR2 SQIVND (reference sequence). The CDR3 runs to 15 residues. The CDR3, as DNA: TGTGCCAGTAGTCCTCGGGACTATGGGACCGGGGAGCTGTTTTTT. Encoded protein: CASSPRDYGTGELFF.

This chain connects TRBV6-2 or TRBV6-3 to TRBJ1-2; the match to TRBD1 covers 11 bases. Per germline, CDR1 MNHEY and CDR2 SVGEGT. The V segment lost 4 bases and the J segment 6 bases; nucleotides outside the gene matches: 4. There are 14 residues in the CDR3. The CDR3 sequence: CASSSEGQGDGYTF. In nucleotides, the CDR3 is TGTGCCAGCAGTTCAGAGGGACAGGGGGATGGCTACACCTTC.

This chain joins TRBV7-2 and TRBJ1-1, with TRBD1 as a possible D gene (5 bases). This CDR3 comprises 13 residues. Trimming shortened V by 1 base and J by 11 bases, and 14 bases separated the two germline ends. Germline V gene data show CDR1 as SGHTA and CDR2 as FQGNSA. The CDR3 coding sequence is TGTGCCAGCAGCTTAGGGCGGGGGACTGGGGCTTTCTTT. As protein: CASSLGRGTGAFF.

The genes are TRBV7-3 and TRBJ1-1; D remains unclear. The V end lost 3 bases, the J end lost 1 base, and 12 bases lay between the germline ends. This CDR3 contains 15 residues. Germline CDR1 reads SGHTA; CDR2 reads FQGTGA. CDR3 coding DNA: TGTGCCAGCAGCTTGTCGGGGTGGGGGAACACTGAAGCTTTCTTT. As protein: CASSLSGWGNTEAFF.